This T cell receptor (beta chain) is drawn from a study of neurological immune-mediated disorders. Findings and caveats of the study: Patients with HTLV-1-associated myelopathy showed the most TCR clonal expansion. Those with multiple sclerosis showed the least, falling below healthy controls.

TCRdb reprocessed the 5' RACE reads with MiXCR, giving one entry per CDR3 protein. The sample yields 120,000 or so distinct CDR3 sequences, 3% to 3.5% seen once. J gave up 5 bases and V 7 bases, and 5 bases lay outside the gene matches. The CDR3 is 14 residues long. The germline gives CDR1 SGHTA, CDR2 FQGNSA. This clonotype has ten or more counts. Antigen specificity is unknown. The sequence was collected from a woman in her thirties with multiple sclerosis. The chain joins TRBV7-2 to TRBJ2-3; 11 bases fit TRBD2. Sample: PBMCs. In DNA form, the CDR3 reads TGTGCCAGCAAACCGGGACTAGCGGTAGATACGCAGTATTTT. The encoded protein is CASKPGLAVDTQYF.